This is a list of T cell receptor beta chains from one sample in a study of response to subunit inactivated influenza vaccine. TCRdb reprocessed the RT-PCR reads with MiXCR, giving one entry per CDR3 protein. The sample includes hundreds of thousands of distinct CDR3 sequences, around 13% of them seen just once. This specimen was PBMCs from blood, taken about 14 days before vaccination. The origin of the receptors is a man in his forties or fifties who received an inactivated influenza vaccine. Each CDR3 is given with its conserved first and last residue. Each record gives: clone size, J gene, D gene, V gene, CDR3 protein, CDR3 DNA. D genes are given only for firm matches. Not all rows give a size; the values are once, few, many and, for expanded clones, a class.

clone_size: few; j_call: TRBJ1-1; d_call: -; v_call: TRBV12-3/TRBV12-4; cdr3_aa: CASSLGRPNTEAFF; cdr3_nt: TGTGCCAGCAGTTTAGGTCGCCCCAACACTGAAGCTTTCTTT
clone_size: few; j_call: TRBJ2-7; d_call: -; v_call: TRBV7-2; cdr3_aa: CASSLDVRAHEQYF; cdr3_nt: TGTGCCAGCAGCTTAGACGTTCGGGCCCACGAGCAGTACTTC
clone_size: few; j_call: TRBJ1-6; d_call: TRBD1; v_call: TRBV7-2; cdr3_aa: CASSPSGQGADSPLHF; cdr3_nt: TGTGCCAGCAGCCCATCGGGACAGGGGGCGGATTCACCCCTCCACTTT
clone_size: -; j_call: TRBJ2-1; d_call: TRBD2; v_call: TRBV24-1; cdr3_aa: CATSVTPGLAEGNEQFF; cdr3_nt: TGTGCCACCAGTGTCACCCCCGGACTAGCGGAAGGGAATGAGCAGTTCTTC
clone_size: many; j_call: TRBJ1-2; d_call: TRBD1; v_call: TRBV11-1; cdr3_aa: CASSYRTGDFVDGYTF; cdr3_nt: TGTGCCAGCAGCTACCGGACAGGGGATTTCGTGGATGGCTACACCTTC
clone_size: many; j_call: TRBJ2-4; d_call: -; v_call: TRBV3-1; cdr3_aa: CASSQRETGADIQYF; cdr3_nt: TGTGCCAGCAGCCAACGGGAGACGGGGGCAGACATTCAGTACTTC
clone_size: -; j_call: TRBJ1-1; d_call: -; v_call: TRBV11-2; cdr3_aa: CASSLEVGNTFNRNTEAFF; cdr3_nt: TGTGCCAGCAGCTTAGAAGTGGGGAATACCTTTAACCGGAACACTGAAGCTTTCTTT
clone_size: few; j_call: TRBJ2-4; d_call: TRBD1; v_call: TRBV15; cdr3_aa: CATSREGQGGPQYF; cdr3_nt: TGTGCCACCAGCAGGGAGGGACAGGGGGGCCCTCAGTACTTC
clone_size: few; j_call: TRBJ2-5; d_call: TRBD2; v_call: TRBV7-2; cdr3_aa: CASSQGLGGETQYF; cdr3_nt: TGTGCCAGCAGCCAAGGGTTGGGGGGGGAGACCCAGTACTTC
clone_size: -; j_call: TRBJ2-1; d_call: -; v_call: TRBV7-3; cdr3_aa: CASSFRDGGEQFF; cdr3_nt: TGTGCCAGCAGCTTCAGGGACGGGGGTGAGCAGTTCTTC
clone_size: few; j_call: TRBJ1-1; d_call: -; v_call: TRBV21-1; cdr3_aa: CASSKARQAALNTEAFF; cdr3_nt: TGTGCCAGCAGCAAAGCCCGGCAGGCAGCCTTGAACACTGAAGCTTTCTTT
clone_size: -; j_call: TRBJ1-2; d_call: -; v_call: TRBV27; cdr3_aa: CASSGRGFDGGYTF; cdr3_nt: TGTGCCAGCAGTGGCAGGGGATTTGATGGTGGCTACACCTTC
clone_size: few; j_call: TRBJ2-5; d_call: TRBD1; v_call: TRBV4-1; cdr3_aa: CASSQQGARGETQYF; cdr3_nt: TGCGCCAGCAGCCAACAGGGGGCGCGAGGAGAGACCCAGTACTTC
clone_size: many; j_call: TRBJ1-4; d_call: -; v_call: TRBV6-1; cdr3_aa: CASRNVDQTRNEKLFF; cdr3_nt: TGTGCCAGCAGAAACGTAGACCAGACGCGAAATGAAAAACTGTTTTTT
clone_size: few; j_call: TRBJ2-7; d_call: -; v_call: TRBV20-1; cdr3_aa: CSARVRLSYEQYF; cdr3_nt: TGCAGTGCTAGAGTCAGGCTATCCTACGAGCAGTACTTC
clone_size: -; j_call: TRBJ1-2; d_call: -; v_call: TRBV28; cdr3_aa: CASRGGRSNYGYTF; cdr3_nt: TGTGCCAGCCGTGGGGGACGATCTAACTATGGCTACACCTTC
clone_size: many; j_call: TRBJ2-1; d_call: TRBD2; v_call: TRBV20-1; cdr3_aa: CSAAGTRWLDEQFF; cdr3_nt: TGCAGTGCTGCCGGGACTAGATGGTTGGATGAGCAGTTCTTC
clone_size: -; j_call: TRBJ2-1; d_call: -; v_call: TRBV10-3; cdr3_aa: CAISDSLSGRTINEQFF; cdr3_nt: TGTGCCATCAGTGATTCTCTCTCGGGACGGACTATCAATGAGCAGTTCTTC
clone_size: few; j_call: TRBJ1-1; d_call: TRBD1; v_call: TRBV29-1; cdr3_aa: CSVAGTGGTEAFF; cdr3_nt: TGCAGCGTGGCAGGGACAGGGGGTACTGAAGCTTTCTTT
clone_size: few; j_call: TRBJ2-4; d_call: TRBD2; v_call: TRBV28; cdr3_aa: CASSPPPTSGKNIQYF; cdr3_nt: TGTGCCAGCAGTCCTCCCCCGACTAGCGGGAAGAACATTCAGTACTTC
clone_size: few; j_call: TRBJ1-1; d_call: TRBD1; v_call: TRBV5-1; cdr3_aa: CASSRGQGEYEAFF; cdr3_nt: TGCGCCAGCAGCCGAGGACAGGGGGAGTACGAAGCTTTCTTT
clone_size: -; j_call: TRBJ2-3; d_call: -; v_call: TRBV5-6; cdr3_aa: CASSLVTQDTQYF; cdr3_nt: TGTGCCAGCAGCTTGGTCACTCAGGATACGCAGTATTTT
clone_size: -; j_call: TRBJ1-1; d_call: -; v_call: TRBV5-1; cdr3_aa: CASSLNGALNTEAFF; cdr3_nt: TGCGCCAGCAGCTTGAATGGCGCGCTGAACACTGAAGCTTTCTTT
clone_size: -; j_call: TRBJ2-1; d_call: TRBD2; v_call: TRBV28; cdr3_aa: CASTSGRVYNEQFF; cdr3_nt: TGTGCCAGCACTAGCGGGAGGGTCTACAATGAGCAGTTCTTC
clone_size: -; j_call: TRBJ1-1; d_call: -; v_call: TRBV7-9; cdr3_aa: CASSPRRGGVEAFF; cdr3_nt: TGTGCCAGCAGCCCGCGTAGGGGAGGGGTTGAAGCTTTCTTT